The clone carrying this T cell receptor beta chain was seen more than once but under ten times. Its target is not known. Only in-frame clones appear in the TCRdb table, and some are missing; sequencing was by immunoSEQ multiplex PCR. The table shows 50,000 or so clones, with around 90% occurring only once. These data belong to a study of graft-versus-host responses after intestinal transplantation. Study in general: Isolated intestinal, liver-intestinal, or multivisceral transplants had been given to the recipients. General study results and limits: Elevated graft-versus-host to host-versus-graft clonal ratios in allografts were recorded for patients with graft-donor T cell macrochimerism. GvH clones detected in recipient marrow included some appearing first in ileum or blood.

There are 12 residues in the CDR3. The material sequenced was unstimulated CD4+ T cells sorted from spleen or lymph node cells, taken before transplant. The chain carries TRBV21-1 and TRBJ1-2. TRBV21-1 is classified as a pseudogene. This clonotype originated in a human donor who was the organ donor for an intestinal transplant. The CDR3 region has the DNA TGTGCCAGCAGCATCTCACTCTATGGCTACACCTTC. Its translation is CASSISLYGYTF.